These T cell receptor beta chains were read from a single sample in a study of blood T cell repertoires in COVID-19. Measured with immunoSEQ multiplex PCR; TCRdb has only the in-frame clones, and not every one. Of about 220,000 clones in the sample, around 84% were seen once. Sequences were obtained from peripheral blood. The receptor set was obtained from an older woman who had recovered from COVID-19. The CDR3 runs from the conserved cysteine through the conserved F or W. D genes are given only for firm matches. A row's size may be missing; if present it is once, few, many or a size class.

V gene	clone size	J gene	D gene	CDR3 protein	CDR3 DNA
TRBV30	once	TRBJ1-5	.	CAWRPDRFPYRRQPQHF	TGTGCCTGGAGGCCCGACCGATTTCCCTACCGGAGACAGCCCCAGCATTTT
TRBV7-3	.	TRBJ2-1	TRBD1	CASSRPGQVINEQFF	TGTGCCAGCAGCCGACCGGGACAGGTGATCAATGAGCAGTTCTTC
TRBV3-1/TRBV3-2	few	TRBJ2-2	.	CASSPSSGGAGELFF	TGTGCCAGCAGCCCGAGCTCCGGAGGGGCCGGGGAGCTGTTTTTT
TRBV7-2	.	TRBJ2-3	TRBD2	CASSLAPSGGRDTQYF	TGTGCCAGCAGCTTAGCGCCTAGCGGGGGAAGGGATACGCAGTATTTT
TRBV5-4	.	TRBJ2-7	TRBD2	CASSFRAGGAYEQYF	TGTGCCAGCAGCTTTCGAGCGGGGGGAGCCTACGAGCAGTACTTC
TRBV5-1	.	TRBJ2-7	.	CASSLRQPSYEQYF	TGCGCCAGCAGCCTTCGACAGCCCTCCTACGAGCAGTACTTC
TRBV6-5	.	TRBJ2-3	.	CASSYSYGGRTDTQYF	TGTGCCAGCAGTTACTCATACGGGGGGCGGACAGATACGCAGTATTTT
TRBV5-4	.	TRBJ2-1	TRBD2	CASSSSGGPRGQFF	TGTGCCAGCAGCTCTAGCGGGGGGCCGCGTGGGCAGTTCTTC
TRBV6-4	once	TRBJ2-3	.	CASSDQGTDTQYF	TGTGCCAGCAGTGACCAGGGCACAGATACGCAGTATTTT
TRBV7-9	.	TRBJ2-7	TRBD1	CASSPRRFGQGNNEQYF	TGTGCCAGCAGCCCCAGACGCTTTGGACAGGGGAACAACGAGCAGTACTTC
TRBV4-3	.	TRBJ2-7	.	CASSQDREVSYEQYF	TGCGCCAGCAGCCAAGATCGAGAGGTCTCCTACGAGCAGTACTTC
TRBV6-5	.	TRBJ2-1	.	CASSYPGLPYNEQFF	TGTGCCAGCAGTTACCCGGGTCTCCCCTACAATGAGCAGTTCTTC
TRBV7-9	.	TRBJ2-3	TRBD2	CASSEGTRDTDTQYF	TGTGCCAGCAGCGAAGGGACTAGAGACACAGATACGCAGTATTTT
TRBV5-6	few	TRBJ2-2	TRBD1	CASSASGTGLPTGELFF	TGTGCCAGCAGCGCCTCCGGGACAGGGCTTCCCACCGGGGAGCTGTTTTTT
TRBV7-9	.	TRBJ2-7	TRBD2	CASTWETSGFHEQYF	TGTGCCAGCACCTGGGAGACTAGCGGGTTCCACGAGCAGTACTTC
TRBV4-3	.	TRBJ1-6	.	CASSQAGGYSIPPLHF	TGCGCCAGCAGCCAGGCGGGTGGGTACTCTATACCACCCCTCCACTTT
TRBV6-1	few	TRBJ1-1	TRBD1	CASRGQPNTEAFF	TGTGCCAGCAGGGGACAGCCGAACACTGAAGCTTTCTTT
TRBV2	.	TRBJ1-1	TRBD1	CASRGQGRTEAFF	TGTGCCAGCAGGGGACAGGGTAGGACTGAAGCTTTCTTT
TRBV4-1	.	TRBJ1-4	TRBD1	CASSHGTGKEKLFF	TGCGCCAGCAGCCACGGGACAGGGAAAGAAAAACTGTTTTTT
TRBV7-3	few	TRBJ2-3	.	CASSLTFADTQYF	TGTGCCAGCAGCTTAACGTTCGCAGATACGCAGTATTTT
TRBV6-5	.	TRBJ2-3	.	CASSRGRADTQYF	TGTGCCAGCAGTAGGGGGAGGGCGGATACGCAGTATTTT
TRBV5-6	.	TRBJ2-7	.	CASSLVPGEQYF	TGTGCCAGCAGCTTGGTTCCAGGGGAGCAGTACTTC
TRBV19	many	TRBJ1-2	.	CASSPARVVAGYTF	TGTGCCAGTAGTCCCGCCCGGGTTGTGGCTGGCTACACCTTC
TRBV5-1	.	TRBJ1-2	.	CASSLDAGYGYTF	TGCGCCAGCAGCTTGGATGCAGGGTATGGCTACACCTTC
TRBV14	few	TRBJ2-1	TRBD2	CASSQVKGGGPLSSYNEQFF	TGTGCCAGCAGCCAAGTTAAAGGCGGGGGGCCTCTCAGCTCCTACAATGAGCAGTTCTTC
TRBV10-3	.	TRBJ2-7	.	CATRRGRIPYEQYF	TGTGCCACAAGAAGGGGGAGAATCCCCTACGAGCAGTACTTC
TRBV11-1	.	TRBJ2-3	TRBD2	CASSLGGTSGGNTQYF	TGTGCCAGCAGCTTAGGCGGGACTAGCGGGGGGAATACGCAGTATTTT
TRBV25-1	once	TRBJ2-2	.	CASSEDRRSGTGELFF	TGTGCCAGCAGTGAGGATCGTCGGTCAGGCACCGGGGAGCTGTTTTTT
TRBV4-2	.	TRBJ2-3	TRBD2	CASSQELAGGLFTDTQYF	TGTGCCAGCAGCCAGGAGCTAGCGGGGGGCCTTTTCACAGATACGCAGTATTTT
TRBV4-2	.	TRBJ2-7	.	CASSQVAWEQYF	TGTGCCAGCAGCCAAGTAGCGTGGGAGCAGTACTTC
TRBV14	.	TRBJ2-3	TRBD2	CASSRRRNSGGAGDTQYF	TGTGCCAGCAGCCGCAGGCGGAATAGCGGGGGGGCGGGAGATACGCAGTATTTT
TRBV7-8	.	TRBJ2-3	.	CASSFRGTDTQYF	TGTGCCAGCAGCTTCAGGGGTACAGATACGCAGTATTTT
TRBV5-1	few	TRBJ1-6	.	CASSDGRGVWSPLHF	TGCGCCAGCAGTGACGGACGGGGGGTATGGTCACCCCTCCACTTT
TRBV12-3/TRBV12-4	.	TRBJ2-7	.	CASSFGYEQYF	TGTGCCAGCAGTTTCGGGTACGAGCAGTACTTC
TRBV7-2	.	TRBJ2-2	.	CASREGGELFF	TGTGCCAGCAGGGAGGGCGGGGAGCTGTTTTTT
TRBV11-2	.	TRBJ2-7	TRBD2	CASSPGTRNKQYF	TGTGCCAGCAGCCCCGGGACTAGGAACAAGCAGTACTTC
TRBV6-1	once	TRBJ1-4	TRBD1	CASSDRQGWGEKLFF	TGTGCCAGCAGTGATAGACAGGGTTGGGGAGAAAAACTGTTTTTT
TRBV29-1	.	TRBJ2-1	TRBD1	CSVEDRGRVNEQFF	TGCAGCGTAGAAGACAGGGGGCGCGTCAATGAGCAGTTCTTC
TRBV7-2	.	TRBJ2-1	TRBD1	CASSSNRGNEQFF	TGTGCCAGCAGCAGTAACAGGGGCAATGAGCAGTTCTTC
TRBV4-2	.	TRBJ1-1	.	CASSQDVEVNAFF	TGTGCCAGCAGCCAAGATGTTGAGGTGAACGCTTTCTTT
TRBV5-6	once	TRBJ2-1	TRBD2	CASSLSGTSNEQFF	TGTGCCAGCAGCTTGTCCGGGACTAGCAATGAGCAGTTCTTC
TRBV15	few	TRBJ1-3	.	CATSSVLSERSGNTIYF	TGTGCCACCAGCAGCGTTTTATCGGAGCGCTCTGGAAACACCATATATTTT
TRBV7-9	.	TRBJ2-7	.	CASSITGTYEQYF	TGTGCCAGCAGCATAACAGGGACCTACGAGCAGTACTTC
TRBV15	.	TRBJ2-1	TRBD2	CATSRESGGNGNEQFF	TGTGCCACCAGCAGAGAGAGCGGGGGTAACGGTAATGAGCAGTTCTTC
TRBV3-1/TRBV3-2	.	TRBJ2-2	TRBD1	CASSPLSGQGRTGELFF	TGTGCCAGCAGCCCTCTATCGGGACAGGGGAGGACCGGGGAGCTGTTTTTT